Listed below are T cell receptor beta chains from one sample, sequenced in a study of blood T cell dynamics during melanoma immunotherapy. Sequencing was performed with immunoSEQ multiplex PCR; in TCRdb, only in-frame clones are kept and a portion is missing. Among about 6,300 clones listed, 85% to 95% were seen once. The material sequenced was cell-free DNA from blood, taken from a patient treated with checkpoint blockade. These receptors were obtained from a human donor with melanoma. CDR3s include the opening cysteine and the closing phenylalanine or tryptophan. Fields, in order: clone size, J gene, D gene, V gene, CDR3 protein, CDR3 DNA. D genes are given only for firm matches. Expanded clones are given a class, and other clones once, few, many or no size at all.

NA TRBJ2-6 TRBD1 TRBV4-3 CASSPTNSGGGLRGANVLTF TGCGCCAGCAGCCCAACCAACTCAGGGGGCGGACTGAGGGGGGCCAACGTCCTGACTTTC
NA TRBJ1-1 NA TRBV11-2 CASSSLRSAAFF TGTGCCAGCAGCTCCTTAAGGTCCGCGGCTTTCTTT
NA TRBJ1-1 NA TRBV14 CASSLRTGNTEAFF TGTGCCAGCAGCCTCCGGACGGGGAACACTGAAGCTTTCTTT
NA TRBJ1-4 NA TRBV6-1 CASRTAGVEKLFF TGTGCCAGCAGGACGGCAGGGGTTGAAAAACTGTTTTTT
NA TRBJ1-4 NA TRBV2 CASSDRLFHPFF TGTGCCAGCAGTGATAGATTGTTTCACCCGTTTTTT
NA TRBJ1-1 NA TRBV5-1 CASSLSQGHMNTEAFF TGCGCCAGCAGCTTGTCTCAGGGCCACATGAACACTGAAGCTTTCTTT
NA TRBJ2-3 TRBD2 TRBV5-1 CASSLAGPTTDTQYF TGCGCCAGCAGCCTAGCGGGCCCCACCACAGATACGCAGTATTTT
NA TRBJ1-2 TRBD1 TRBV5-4 CASSLGDRVGGYTF TGTGCCAGCAGCTTGGGCGACAGGGTAGGTGGCTACACCTTC
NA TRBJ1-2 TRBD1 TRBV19 CASNPGTGVRGYTF TGTGCCAGTAATCCCGGGACAGGCGTCCGGGGCTACACCTTC
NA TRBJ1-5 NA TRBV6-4 CASTPPGRGAFLNQPQHF TGTGCCAGCACTCCACCGGGGAGGGGGGCCTTCCTCAATCAGCCCCAGCATTTT
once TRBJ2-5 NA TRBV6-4 CASICRDSYQETQYF TGTGCCAGCATTTGTAGAGACAGCTACCAAGAGACCCAGTACTTC
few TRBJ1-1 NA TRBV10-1 CASSLGFMNTEAFF TGCGCCAGCAGTTTGGGTTTCATGAACACTGAAGCTTTCTTT
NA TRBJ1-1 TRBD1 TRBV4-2 CASSQKYDRAQNTEAFF TGTGCCAGCAGCCAAAAGTATGACAGGGCCCAGAACACTGAAGCTTTCTTT
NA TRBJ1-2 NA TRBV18 CASSPDSNYGYTF TGTGCCAGCTCACCCGACAGTAACTATGGCTACACCTTC
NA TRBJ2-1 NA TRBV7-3 CASSPGTGISGAGYNEQFF TGTGCCAGCAGCCCCGGGACAGGGATTAGCGGGGCCGGCTACAATGAGCAGTTCTTC
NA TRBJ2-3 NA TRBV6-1 CASTDVLSPADTQYF TGTGCCAGCACCGACGTACTCTCTCCGGCAGATACGCAGTATTTT
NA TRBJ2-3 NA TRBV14 CASSQTVLPHTQYF TGTGCCAGCAGCCAAACCGTCCTACCCCATACGCAGTATTTT
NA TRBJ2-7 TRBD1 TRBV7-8 CASSQGGSVYEQYF TGTGCCAGCAGCCAAGGGGGCTCGGTCTACGAGCAGTACTTC
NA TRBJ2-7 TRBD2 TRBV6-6 CASSYSTSGGYEQYF TGTGCCAGCAGTTACTCGACTAGCGGGGGGTACGAGCAGTACTTC
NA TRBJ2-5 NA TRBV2 CASSLLQETQYF TGTGCCAGCAGCCTGCTCCAAGAGACCCAGTACTTC
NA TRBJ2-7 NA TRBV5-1 CASSLSAGEVYEQYF TGCGCCAGCAGCTTGTCCGCAGGGGAGGTCTACGAGCAGTACTTC
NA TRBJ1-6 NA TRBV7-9 CASSLVNNSPLHF TGTGCCAGCAGCCTCGTGAATAATTCACCCCTCCACTTT
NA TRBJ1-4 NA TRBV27 CASSSIQRGRFSEKLFF TGTGCCAGCAGTTCCATCCAGCGGGGGCGCTTCTCTGAAAAACTGTTTTTT
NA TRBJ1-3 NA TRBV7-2 CASSLNIPKASGNTIYF TGTGCCAGCAGCTTAAATATCCCTAAGGCCTCTGGAAACACCATATATTTT
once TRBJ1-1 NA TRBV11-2 CASTYRNTEAFF TGTGCCAGCACCTACAGGAACACTGAAGCTTTCTTT
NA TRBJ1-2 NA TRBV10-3 CAITQGLSYGYTF TGTGCCATCACCCAGGGACTGAGCTATGGCTACACCTTC
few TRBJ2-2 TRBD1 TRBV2 CASSPGGVGELFF TGTGCCAGCAGTCCAGGGGGCGTCGGGGAGCTGTTTTTT
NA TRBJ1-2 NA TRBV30 CAWSVQQNTIYGYTF TGTGCCTGGAGTGTACAACAGAACACTATCTATGGCTACACCTTC
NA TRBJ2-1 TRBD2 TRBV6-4 CASSVSGGRDEQFF TGTGCCAGCAGTGTCTCGGGGGGGCGCGATGAGCAGTTCTTC
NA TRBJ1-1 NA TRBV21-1 CASSISLQGRNTEAFF TGTGCCAGCAGCATCAGTTTACAGGGTAGGAACACTGAAGCTTTCTTT
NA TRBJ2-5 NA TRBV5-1 CASSLDRSRETQYF TGCGCCAGCAGCTTGGATCGGTCGCGAGAGACCCAGTACTTC
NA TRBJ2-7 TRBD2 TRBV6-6 CASTREGSSYEQYF TGTGCCAGCACCCGGGAGGGAAGCTCCTACGAGCAGTACTTC
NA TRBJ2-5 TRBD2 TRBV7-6 CASSLAGSGGETQYF TGTGCCAGCAGCTTAGCCGGGTCGGGGGGAGAGACCCAGTACTTC
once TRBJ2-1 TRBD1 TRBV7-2 CASRLDRSSYNEQFF TGTGCCAGCAGACTGGACAGGAGCTCCTACAATGAGCAGTTCTTC
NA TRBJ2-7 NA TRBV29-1 CSGNYEQYF TGCAGCGGAAACTACGAGCAGTACTTC
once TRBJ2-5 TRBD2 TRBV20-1 CSARGGETQYF TGCAGTGCTAGGGGGGGGGAGACCCAGTACTTC
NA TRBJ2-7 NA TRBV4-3 CASSHSRGYSYEQYF TGCGCCAGCAGCCACTCGCGGGGCTACTCCTACGAGCAGTACTTC
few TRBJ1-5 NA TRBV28 CASSPRSGRNQPQHF TGTGCCAGCAGCCCAAGATCCGGCCGCAATCAGCCCCAGCATTTT
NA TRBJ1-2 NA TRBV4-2 CASSQGAGMPDGYTF TGTGCCAGCAGCCAAGGAGCGGGTATGCCGGATGGCTACACCTTC
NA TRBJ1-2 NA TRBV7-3 CASSPYGENYGYTF TGTGCCAGCAGCCCGTACGGGGAGAACTATGGCTACACCTTC
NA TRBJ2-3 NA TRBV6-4 CASSQGLSTDTQYF TGTGCCAGCAGCCAGGGACTGAGCACAGATACGCAGTATTTT
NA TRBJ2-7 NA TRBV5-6 CASSLRGASSYEQYF TGTGCCAGCAGCTTGCGAGGGGCGAGCTCCTACGAGCAGTACTTC
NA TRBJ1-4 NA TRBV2 CASRKGGSNEKLFF TGTGCCAGCAGGAAGGGGGGCTCTAATGAAAAACTGTTTTTT
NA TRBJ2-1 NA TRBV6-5 CASSYSWAGDEQFF TGTGCCAGCAGTTACTCTTGGGCGGGCGATGAGCAGTTCTTC
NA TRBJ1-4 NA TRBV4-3 CASSQDLRAGNEKLFF TGCGCCAGCAGCCAAGACCTGCGGGCTGGTAATGAAAAACTGTTTTTT
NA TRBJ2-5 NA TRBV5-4 CASSFLETQYF TGTGCCAGCAGCTTTCTGGAGACCCAGTACTTC
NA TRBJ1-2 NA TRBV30 CAWSVRGIYYGYTF TGTGCCTGGAGTGTACGAGGCATCTACTATGGCTACACCTTC
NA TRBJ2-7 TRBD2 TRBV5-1 CASSASGGGFGASYEQYF TGCGCCAGCAGCGCTAGCGGAGGCGGTTTCGGGGCATCCTACGAGCAGTACTTC